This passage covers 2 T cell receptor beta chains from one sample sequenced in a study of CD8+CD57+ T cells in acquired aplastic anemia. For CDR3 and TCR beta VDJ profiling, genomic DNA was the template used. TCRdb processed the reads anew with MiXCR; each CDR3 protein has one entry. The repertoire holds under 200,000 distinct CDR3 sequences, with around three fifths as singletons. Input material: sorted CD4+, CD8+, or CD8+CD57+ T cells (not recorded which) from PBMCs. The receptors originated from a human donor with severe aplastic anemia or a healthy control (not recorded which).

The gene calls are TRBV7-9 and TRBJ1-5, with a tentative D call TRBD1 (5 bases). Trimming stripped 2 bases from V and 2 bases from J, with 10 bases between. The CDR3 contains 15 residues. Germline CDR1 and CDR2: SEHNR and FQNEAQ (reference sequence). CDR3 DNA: TGTGCCAGCAGCTTAAGTCAAGGGGGCAATCAGCCCCAGCATTTT. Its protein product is CASSLSQGGNQPQHF.

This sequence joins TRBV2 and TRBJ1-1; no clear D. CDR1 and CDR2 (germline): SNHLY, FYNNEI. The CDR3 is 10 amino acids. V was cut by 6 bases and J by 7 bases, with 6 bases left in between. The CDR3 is CASRSDEAFF. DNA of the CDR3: TGTGCCAGCAGGTCGGATGAAGCTTTCTTT.